This T cell receptor (beta chain) was found in a study of regulatory T cells in long-lasting Graves disease. Building the TCR beta libraries relied on iRepertoire HTBI primers, and CDR3 regions underwent Arm-PCR. One entry per CDR3 protein results from TCRdb running MiXCR on the multiplex PCR reads. The table has around 420,000 distinct CDR3 sequences, less than 20% seen once. On this clonotype itself: Its matching antigen is unknown.

The time point here: newly diagnosed GD, antithyroid drugs for less than 3 months. Extracted RNA from PBMCs served as the source of the TCR library. Broader study findings: Fewer public clonotypes were shared by new patients (roughly 970) than by persistent patients (about 2,700). Thyroid tissue went unexamined; only peripheral blood was analyzed.

The germline V gene has CDR1 DFQATT and CDR2 SNEGSKA (reference sequence). V was clipped by 6 bases and J by 2 bases; unmatched bases: 14. This CDR3 comprises 18 residues. This clonotype was obtained from a female donor with Graves disease. The material sequenced was peripheral blood mononuclear cells (PBMCs), taken at new diagnosis, from a patient treated with antithyroid drugs. The V and J genes are TRBV20-1 and TRBJ2-6; the match to TRBD1 covers 9 bases. CDR3 DNA: TGCAGTGCGGGGATCGCCGGGACAGGGCTAACTGGGGCCAACGTCCTGACTTTC. This codes for CSAGIAGTGLTGANVLTF.